This entry lists 11 T cell receptor beta chains sequenced from one sample in a study of control samples from healthy donors and cancer patients. Profiling relied on immunoSEQ multiplex PCR, and the TCRdb table lists in-frame clones only, not all of them. The sample consists of under 450,000 clones, approximately 92% of them appearing once. Sequencing was done on a sample of PBMCs. These TCRs come from a man aged 40-55 years with head and neck cancer.

This clone is a singleton in its sample. The chain joins TRBV9 to TRBJ2-1, with TRBD2 as a possible D gene (6 bases). The CDR3 sequence is 16 residues long. Trimming cost V 0 bases and J 9 bases, with 19 bases left between them. The germline CDR1 and CDR2 sequences are SGDLS and YYNGEE. The chain's CDR3 is CASSVAGSQGHAEQFF. CDR3 nucleotide sequence: TGTGCCAGCAGCGTAGCCGGGAGCCAAGGCCACGCTGAGCAGTTCTTC.

CDR3 nucleotide sequence: TGTGCCAGCAGCATCGAAGCGGGCGGTGGCTACACCTTC. It encodes CASSIEAGGGYTF. The V call is TRBV2, the J call TRBJ1-2; D is unresolved. Trimming removed 6 bases from V and 7 bases from J, with 15 bases in between. The CDR3 has 13 amino acids. Germline V gene sequence: CDR1 SNHLY, CDR2 FYNNEI. Based on the CDR3 plus reference TRBV2 and TRBJ1-2, the full variable domain is EPEVTQTPSHQVTQMGQEVILRCVPISNHLYFYWYRQILGQKVEFLVSFYNNEISEKSEIFDDQFSVERPDGSNFTLKIRSTKLEDSAMYFCASSIEAGGGYTFGSGTRLTVV.

The V call is TRBV2, the J call TRBJ2-1; D is ambiguous. The CDR3 runs 14 residues. Germline-derived CDR1 and CDR2 are SNHLY and FYNNEI. Trimming stripped 3 bases from V and 3 bases from J, with 9 bases between. The CDR3 here is CASSESGYYNEQFF. The CDR3, as DNA: TGTGCCAGCAGTGAGTCTGGATACTACAATGAGCAGTTCTTC. The variable domain in full, with the rest retrieved from reference TRBV2 and TRBJ2-1, is EPEVTQTPSHQVTQMGQEVILRCVPISNHLYFYWYRQILGQKVEFLVSFYNNEISEKSEIFDDQFSVERPDGSNFTLKIRSTKLEDSAMYFCASSESGYYNEQFFGPGTRLTVL.

This clone occurred once. The V call is TRBV7-2, the J call TRBJ2-6, with 7 nucleotides matching TRBD1. Germline lookup yields CDR1 SGHTA and CDR2 FQGNSA. V gave up 6 bases and J gave up 2 bases; unmatched junction bases: 4. The CDR3 has 15 amino acids. The CDR3 is CASRPTGTGANVLTF. CDR3 DNA sequence: TGTGCCAGCAGGCCGACAGGGACTGGGGCCAACGTCCTGACTTTC.

V is TRBV10-2 and J is TRBJ1-1; D remains ambiguous. V dropped 10 bases and J dropped 2 bases, with 14 bases sitting between them. Germline V gene data show CDR1 as WSHSY and CDR2 as SAAADI. The CDR3 consists of 13 residues. The CDR3 coding sequence is TGCGCCACCGACCCACAGACAAACACTGAAGCTTTCTTT. It codes for CATDPQTNTEAFF.

In the case of this clone: Within the sample, other DNA sequences also encode this same CDR3. The V and J genes are TRBV6-2 or TRBV6-3 and TRBJ2-7; 11 nucleotides align to TRBD2. Germline assignment: CDR1 MNHEY and CDR2 SVGEGT. The junction had 8 bases not matched to a gene; V was cut back by 6 bases and J by 4 bases. There are 15 residues in the CDR3. The DNA of the CDR3 is TGTGCCAGCAGCCCCCGACTAGCGGGGTTATACGAGCAGTACTTC. Its protein is CASSPRLAGLYEQYF.

This chain connects TRBV3-1 (or the pseudogene TRBV3-2) to TRBJ1-1, with D unclear. The germline V gene has CDR1 LGHDT and CDR2 YNNKEL (reference sequence). This CDR3 region has 13 residues. V gave up 4 bases and J gave up 2 bases, with 8 bases separating them. The CDR3 spells CASSPFPNTEAFF. CDR3 nucleotides: TGTGCCAGCAGCCCCTTTCCCAACACTGAAGCTTTCTTT.

The V call is TRBV5-1, the J call TRBJ1-4, with unresolved D. The CDR3 covers 12 residues. Germline values: CDR1 SGHRS, CDR2 YFSETQ. Trimming pared 4 bases from V and 7 bases from J, leaving 8 bases between. CDR3 sequence (DNA): TGCGCCAGCAGCAGTTATGGTGAAAAACTGTTTTTT. Translation: CASSSYGEKLFF.

This chain joins TRBV5-4 and TRBJ2-7, with 12 bases identical to TRBD2. The V gene end was trimmed by 4 bases and the J gene end by 2 bases; junction bases not matched to a gene: 4. The CDR3 spans 15 residues. Germline CDR1 and CDR2: SGHNT and YYREEE (reference sequence). The CDR3 nucleotides read TGTGCCAGCAGCGAAGGACTAGCGGGGACCTACGAGCAGTACTTC. Protein sequence: CASSEGLAGTYEQYF.

The V gene is TRBV7-9, the J gene TRBJ2-6; 7 bases agree with TRBD1. Trimming at V came to 5 bases and at J to 3 bases, leaving 4 bases not matched to a gene. The CDR3 is made up of 15 amino acids. Germline CDR1 SEHNR, CDR2 FQNEAQ (reference sequence). CDR3 in amino acids: CASSVQGVGANVLTF. In nucleotides, the CDR3 is TGTGCCAGCAGCGTCCAGGGGGTTGGGGCCAACGTCCTGACTTTC.

The chain couples TRBV19 to TRBJ1-1, with 9 bases identical to TRBD1. The CDR3 is 13 amino acids. In germline, CDR1 is LNHDA, CDR2 SQIVND (reference sequence). The trim removed 7 bases at V and 11 bases at J, leaving 11 bases unmatched. CDR3 coding DNA: TGTGCCAGTACCGTCTCCGGGGGGACAGGGGCTTTCTTT. Its translation is CASTVSGGTGAFF.